The 16 T cell receptor beta chains reported below all come from one sample, sequenced in a study of blood T cell repertoires in COVID-19. Sequenced by immunoSEQ multiplex PCR; TCRdb stores in-frame clones only, minus some. The sample has about 130,000 clones; about 85% are singletons. The source material was peripheral blood. Every receptor here comes from a woman older than 75 with COVID-19, enrolled during active disease.

V gene TRBV5-3 combines with J gene TRBJ2-5, with TRBD2 matching over 7 bases. TRBV5-3 is designated an ORF whose function remains uncertain. The CDR3 spans 16 residues. Trimming at V came to 1 base and at J to 1 base, leaving 7 bases not matched to a gene. The CDR3 here is CARSLIEREVQETQYF. The CDR3 DNA follows: TGTGCCAGAAGCTTGATCGAGCGGGAAGTCCAAGAGACCCAGTACTTC.

J is TRBJ2-2 and V is TRBV5-1, with D possibly TRBD2 on 5 matching bases. The length of the CDR3 is 16 residues. Germline assignment: CDR1 SGHRS and CDR2 YFSETQ. The germline V and J ends were trimmed by 0 bases and 1 base, with 10 bases remaining between them. The CDR3 sequence: CASSLVGRGNTGELFF. The CDR3 DNA reads as TGCGCCAGCAGCTTGGTTGGGAGAGGGAACACCGGGGAGCTGTTTTTT.

The chain joins TRBV16 to TRBJ1-4; no firm D call. The V and J ends lost 6 bases and 7 bases respectively, with 15 bases between them. The length of the CDR3 is 14 residues. Germline lookup yields CDR1 KGHSY and CDR2 FQNENV. The CDR3 nucleotides are TGTGCCAGCAGTCCGAGAGGAGCGGGTGAAAAACTGTTTTTT. It encodes CASSPRGAGEKLFF.

The chain joins TRBV4-3 to TRBJ2-6; D is perhaps TRBD1 (6 bases). Germline-derived CDR1 and CDR2 are LGHNA and YSLEER. V was clipped by 0 bases and J by 2 bases, with 8 bases between them. The CDR3 totals 16 residues. As DNA, the CDR3 is TGCGCCAGCAGCCAAGATGGGGGCGCTGGGGCCAACGTCCTGACTTTC. As protein: CASSQDGGAGANVLTF.

This clone has a single count. The V call is TRBV18, the J call TRBJ1-1; D is unresolved. The CDR3 has 14 amino acids. The germline gives CDR1 KGHSH, CDR2 LQKENI. Trimming stripped 4 bases from V and 0 bases from J, with 9 bases between. CDR3 coding DNA: TGTGCCAGCTCACGAGACACCTTGAACACTGAAGCTTTCTTT. This translates into CASSRDTLNTEAFF.

This rearrangement joins TRBV15 to TRBJ1-6; tentative D call: TRBD1 (6 bases). Germline V gene lookup returns CDR1 LNHNV and CDR2 YYDKDF (reference sequence). CDR3 length: 15 amino acids. The germline V and J ends were trimmed by 3 bases and 6 bases, with 12 bases remaining between them. The CDR3 nucleotides read TGTGCCACCAGCAGGCGGGGGGGGCGTAATTCACCCCTCCACTTT. It translates to CATSRRGGRNSPLHF.

This clone has just one count. The chain uses TRBV9 and TRBJ2-1; 7 bases agree with TRBD1. The CDR3 is made up of 14 amino acids. Germline CDR1 and CDR2: SGDLS and YYNGEE. J gave up 6 bases and V 4 bases, and 7 bases lay outside the gene matches. The DNA for the CDR3 is TGTGCCAGCAGCCCCCGGCCAGGGGGCAATGAGCAGTTCTTC. It encodes CASSPRPGGNEQFF.

J is TRBJ1-3 and V is TRBV7-2, with 9 positions matching TRBD1. Germline trimming cut 5 bases from V and 1 base from J; bases unmatched to any gene: 3. This CDR3 contains 15 residues. The germline CDR1 and CDR2 sequences are SGHTA and FQGNSA. This CDR3 is CASSATGGSGNTIYF. The DNA for the CDR3 is TGTGCCAGCAGCGCGACAGGGGGGTCTGGAAACACCATATATTTT.

This clone was recorded once. The chain carries TRBV19 and TRBJ1-1; D is undetermined. The CDR3 is made up of 12 amino acids. Trimming removed 3 bases at V and 0 bases at J, with 2 bases between. Germline V lookup: CDR1 LNHDA, CDR2 SQIVND (reference sequence). The CDR3 DNA reads as TGTGCCAGTAGTATCGTGAACACTGAAGCTTTCTTT. Residues: CASSIVNTEAFF.

V gene TRBV2 combines with J gene TRBJ2-3, with 11 bases lining up with TRBD2. CDR3 length: 19 amino acids. Losses at the gene ends were 7 bases for V and 1 base for J; bases not matched to a gene: 16. Germline CDR1 reads SNHLY; CDR2 reads FYNNEI. CDR3 amino acids: CASTLLLAGVVRGTDTQYF. CDR3 DNA: TGTGCCAGCACCTTATTACTAGCGGGAGTGGTACGGGGCACAGATACGCAGTATTTT.

The chain has TRBV6-2 or TRBV6-3 and TRBJ2-1; TRBD2 aligns across 10 bases. There are 17 residues in the CDR3. V was pared by 2 bases and J by 2 bases, with 6 bases of the junction left unmatched. CDR1 is MNHEY, CDR2 SVGEGT, per germline. CDR3 region: CASSYATSGITYNEQFF. The CDR3, as DNA: TGTGCCAGCAGTTACGCCACTAGCGGGATTACCTACAATGAGCAGTTCTTC.

The chain recombines TRBV18 with TRBJ1-4; 7 bases agree with TRBD1. CDR3 length: 13 amino acids. Germline CDR1 KGHSH, CDR2 LQKENI. Losses at the gene ends were 3 bases for V and 8 bases for J; bases not matched to a gene: 3. DNA for the CDR3: TGTGCCAGCTCACCGGGGACAGCCGAAAAACTGTTTTTT. Translated, it gives CASSPGTAEKLFF.

The rearrangement joins TRBV12-3 or TRBV12-4 to TRBJ2-3, with a weak D call TRBD1 (5 bases). The germline V and J ends were trimmed by 10 bases and 2 bases, with 10 bases remaining between them. The CDR3 sequence is 12 residues long. CDR3 coding DNA: TGTGCCACAGGGCCCTTCACAGATACGCAGTATTTT. Translation gives CATGPFTDTQYF.

This sequence joins TRBV7-2 and TRBJ1-4; D is unclear. This CDR3 region has 15 residues. V was cut by 1 base and J by 7 bases, with 13 bases left in between. Germline V CDR1 and CDR2: SGHTA, FQGNSA. In DNA, the CDR3 is TGTGCCAGCAGCTTAGGTGGACTGACGCGTGAAAAACTGTTTTTT. This gives the protein CASSLGGLTREKLFF.

This clone was recorded a few times. V is TRBV27 and J is TRBJ1-5; D is undetermined. This CDR3 has 16 amino acids. V was clipped by 1 base and J by 2 bases, with 12 bases between them. Germline values: CDR1 MNHEY, CDR2 SMNVEV (reference sequence). The CDR3 bases are TGTGCCAGCAGTTTATTTGCCCTTCCAGGCAATCAGCCCCAGCATTTT. It yields the protein CASSLFALPGNQPQHF.

The V gene is TRBV7-2, the J gene TRBJ2-5, with TRBD2 as a possible D gene (7 bases). Germline-derived CDR1 and CDR2 are SGHTA and FQGNSA. The CDR3 contains 14 residues. V was pared by 1 base and J by 4 bases, with 10 bases between. The CDR3 sequence: CASSLGGGLETQYF. The DNA of the CDR3 is TGTGCCAGCAGCTTAGGGGGGGGGCTAGAGACCCAGTACTTC.